The 10 T cell receptor beta chains below come from one sample, sequenced in a study of blood T cells in healthy people across ages. Using a J-beta primer mix together with a sample-barcoded 5' primer, a second PCR was run for about 6 to 12 cycles. TCRdb fed the 5' RACE reads into MiXCR, producing one record per CDR3 protein. The profile shows around 1,500,000 distinct CDR3 sequences, roughly 27% of them singletons. The sample taken for sequencing was blood. The receptors stem from a woman aged 25 to 45 in good health.

The V call is TRBV12-3 or TRBV12-4, the J call TRBJ2-1; 8 nucleotides align to TRBD1. There are 13 residues in the CDR3. V lost 6 bases to trimming and J lost 6 bases; unmatched junction nucleotides: 4. CDR3 protein: CASRTTGGNEQFF. The CDR3 region has the DNA TGTGCCAGCAGGACAACAGGGGGCAATGAGCAGTTCTTC.

This clonotype was counted at least ten times. The chain employs TRBV15 and TRBJ2-3; perhaps TRBD2 as D (6 bases). This CDR3 comprises 12 residues. V was clipped by 2 bases and J by 6 bases, with 6 bases between them. CDR1 and CDR2 from the germline V gene are LNHNV and YYDKDF (reference sequence). CDR3 residues: CATSRLADTQYF. The CDR3 nucleotides are TGTGCCACCAGCAGACTAGCGGATACGCAGTATTTT.

This clonotype came up many times. The gene calls are TRBV10-3 and TRBJ2-5; the D call may be TRBD1 or TRBD2 (5 bases each). The germline V gene encodes CDR1 ENHRY and CDR2 SYGVKD. V lost 8 bases to trimming and J lost 2 bases, with 9 bases between them. This CDR3 has 12 residues. The CDR3 nucleotides are TGTGCCATCGGGACGATACAAGAGACCCAGTACTTC. It yields the protein CAIGTIQETQYF.

A word on this clonotype: A much larger clone differs by one base, so this may be a read error. The V and J genes are TRBV6-5 and TRBJ2-5; 13 nucleotides line up with TRBD2. Germline values: CDR1 MNHEY, CDR2 SVGAGI. This CDR3 region has 13 residues. CDR3 in amino acids: CTSGTSGEETQYF. For the CDR3, the DNA is TGTACCAGCGGGACTAGCGGGGAAGAGACCCAGTACTTC.

The chain recombines TRBV7-6 with TRBJ2-7; 9 positions agree with TRBD1. V lost 1 base to trimming and J lost 7 bases; unmatched junction nucleotides: 5. Per germline, CDR1 SGHVS and CDR2 FNYEAQ. The CDR3 has 14 amino acids. The CDR3 here is CASSLEGTGSEQYF. The CDR3 region has the DNA TGTGCCAGCAGCTTAGAGGGGACAGGGTCGGAGCAGTACTTC.

This clonotype was observed many times. This rearrangement joins TRBV20-1 to TRBJ2-7, with 9 bases fitting TRBD1. V shed 7 bases and J 5 bases; nucleotides not matched to a gene: 9. Germline lookup yields CDR1 DFQATT and CDR2 SNEGSKA (reference sequence). This CDR3 has 13 residues. The CDR3 here is CSVPGQGVDEQYF. The CDR3 DNA follows: TGCAGTGTCCCGGGACAGGGTGTGGACGAGCAGTACTTC.

The CDR3, as DNA: TGCGCCAGCAGCTTGGCCGGGACAGGCCTAAACTCCTACAATGAGCAGTTCTTC. Its translation: CASSLAGTGLNSYNEQFF. The V call is TRBV5-1, the J call TRBJ2-1; the match to TRBD1 covers 8 bases. Per the germline V gene, CDR1 is SGHRS and CDR2 is YFSETQ. The CDR3 spans 18 residues. J gave up 0 bases and V 0 bases, and 8 bases lay outside the gene matches.

Worth noting for this clonotype: Sequence at one end of the junction differs from germline and may be a read error. The chain is built from TRBV2 and TRBJ1-2; D is uncertain. Germline V gene lookup returns CDR1 SNHLY and CDR2 FYNNEI. The CDR3 runs 12 residues. CDR3 DNA: TGTGCCAGCAGTGACAGCCCCTATGGCCACACCTTC. Protein: CASSDSPYGHTF.

This clonotype was recorded many times. The chain employs TRBV4-1 and TRBJ2-7; D perhaps matches TRBD1 (7 bases). From germline, CDR1 is MGHRA and CDR2 YSYEKL. V dropped 1 base and J dropped 0 bases, with 19 bases sitting between them. The CDR3 spans 18 residues. In DNA form, the CDR3 reads TGCGCCAGCAGCCAAGGATGGCGGGAATCAGGGGGCTCCTACGAGCAGTACTTC. This translates into CASSQGWRESGGSYEQYF.

The V and J genes are TRBV4-1 and TRBJ1-2, with TRBD1 as a possible D gene (5 bases). This CDR3 contains 16 residues. V dropped 2 bases and J dropped 2 bases, with 15 bases sitting between them. Per the germline V gene, CDR1 is MGHRA and CDR2 is YSYEKL. The CDR3 here is CASSQRTGTGNYGYTF. CDR3 nucleotide sequence: TGCGCCAGCAGCCAACGCACGGGGACGGGGAACTATGGCTACACCTTC.